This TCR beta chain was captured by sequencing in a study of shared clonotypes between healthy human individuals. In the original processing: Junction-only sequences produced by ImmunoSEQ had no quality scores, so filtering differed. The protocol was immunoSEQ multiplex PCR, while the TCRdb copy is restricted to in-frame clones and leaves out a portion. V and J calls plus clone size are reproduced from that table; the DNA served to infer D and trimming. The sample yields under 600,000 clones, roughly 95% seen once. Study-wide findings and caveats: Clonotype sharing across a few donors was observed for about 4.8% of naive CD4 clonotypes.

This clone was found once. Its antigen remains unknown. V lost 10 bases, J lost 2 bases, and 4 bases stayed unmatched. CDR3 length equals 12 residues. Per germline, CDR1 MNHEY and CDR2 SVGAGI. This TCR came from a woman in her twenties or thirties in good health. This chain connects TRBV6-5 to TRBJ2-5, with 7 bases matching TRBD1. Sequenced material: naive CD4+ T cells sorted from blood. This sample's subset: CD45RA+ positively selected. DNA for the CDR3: TGTGCCACTATGACAGGGCAAGAGACCCAGTACTTC. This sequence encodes CATMTGQETQYF.